This T cell receptor (beta chain) is from a study of molecular identifiers for immune sequencing clone quantification. TCR libraries were built in bulk with a published protocol and specific TCR primers. TCRdb analysed the PCR reads with MiXCR anew, one entry per CDR3 protein. The profile shows about half a million distinct CDR3 sequences, about 22% of them singletons. This clonotype was recorded at least ten times. The receptor was isolated from a human donor in good health. Some libraries in this study had Jurkat cell RNA spiked in. Sequenced sample: naive CD8+ T cells from blood, with Jurkat cell RNA spiked in. Subset: FACS-sorted CD8+CD4-CCR7+CD45RA+ naive T cells.

The CDR3 sequence is CASSFPNLAGVTETQYF. DNA for the CDR3: TGTGCCAGCAGTTTCCCGAATCTAGCGGGAGTCACAGAGACCCAGTACTTC. V and J are TRBV28 and TRBJ2-5; 10 bases agree with TRBD2. V gave up 3 bases and J gave up 4 bases; unmatched junction bases: 11. Germline values: CDR1 MDHEN, CDR2 SYDVKM. The CDR3 sequence is 17 residues long.